These T cell receptor beta chains were read from a single sample in a study of cytomegalovirus exposure and HLA in healthy donors. Method: immunoSEQ multiplex PCR; TCRdb's copy keeps in-frame clones and lacks some. The repertoire holds over 100,000 clones, with roughly 66% as singletons. The specimen sequenced was PBMCs. The receptors were sampled from a woman aged 25 to 39 in good health and CMV-seronegative. Both conserved end residues are part of each CDR3. The order of the fields is D gene, V gene, J gene, clone size, CDR3 protein, CDR3 DNA. The D gene is left open where the match is weak. Clone size, where shown, is once, few, many, or a class for clones that have expanded.

TRBD2	TRBV28	TRBJ2-3	NA	CASEAGGDTDTQYF	TGTGCCAGCGAGGCGGGAGGAGACACAGATACGCAGTATTTT
TRBD1	TRBV30	TRBJ1-1	once	CAWNDRGGTEAFF	TGTGCCTGGAATGACAGGGGTGGAACTGAAGCTTTCTTT
NA	TRBV5-6	TRBJ1-3	NA	CASSLGWTVSGNTIYF	TGTGCCAGCAGCTTGGGCTGGACAGTCTCTGGAAACACCATATATTTT
NA	TRBV9	TRBJ1-1	NA	CASSVSPVTEAFF	TGTGCCAGCAGCGTTTCACCGGTCACTGAAGCTTTCTTT
NA	TRBV28	TRBJ1-1	NA	CASSSPPGNTEAFF	TGTGCCAGCAGTTCGCCCCCGGGGAACACTGAAGCTTTCTTT
TRBD1	TRBV25-1	TRBJ1-4	NA	CASSPGQGGEKLFF	TGTGCCAGCAGCCCGGGACAGGGAGGAGAAAAACTGTTTTTT
NA	TRBV25-1	TRBJ1-4	once	CASSEIFAGSANEKLFF	TGTGCCAGCAGTGAAATCTTCGCAGGGTCGGCTAATGAAAAACTGTTTTTT
TRBD2	TRBV19	TRBJ2-3	NA	CASSLRAGRAADTQYF	TGTGCCAGTAGCCTCCGGGCCGGGAGGGCCGCAGATACGCAGTATTTT
NA	TRBV5-1	TRBJ2-3	NA	CASSLASETDTQYF	TGCGCCAGCAGCTTGGCTAGCGAGACAGATACGCAGTATTTT
NA	TRBV6-4	TRBJ2-3	NA	CASSEKAGSTDTQYF	TGTGCCAGCAGTGAGAAGGCGGGAAGCACAGATACGCAGTATTTT
TRBD2	TRBV6-5	TRBJ2-7	NA	CASSYAGLAGGSEQYF	TGTGCTAGCAGTTACGCGGGACTAGCGGGAGGGTCCGAGCAGTACTTC
NA	TRBV9	TRBJ1-2	NA	CASSKGGALSYGYTF	TGTGCCAGCAGCAAGGGGGGGGCCCTGTCCTATGGCTACACCTTC
NA	TRBV5-1	TRBJ2-2	few	CASEDSNTGELFF	TGCGCCAGCGAGGACTCTAACACCGGGGAGCTGTTTTTT
TRBD2	TRBV18	TRBJ2-4	NA	CASSPGGDSYRYF	TGTGCCAGCTCACCAGGGGGGGATTCGTATAGGTACTTC
NA	TRBV13	TRBJ1-4	few	CASRISGFGEKLFF	TGTGCCAGCAGGATCTCAGGGTTTGGAGAAAAACTGTTTTTT
NA	TRBV28	TRBJ1-2	once	CASSLRGGAYGYTF	TGTGCCAGCAGTTTACGCGGGGGCGCCTATGGCTACACCTTC
NA	TRBV19	TRBJ1-5	NA	CASTSYGSRDNQPQHF	TGTGCCAGTACCTCATACGGGTCGAGGGATAATCAGCCCCAGCATTTT
NA	TRBV15	TRBJ2-7	few	CATSRTTGTLWVEQYF	TGTGCCACCAGCAGAACAACCGGGACTCTATGGGTCGAGCAGTACTTC
NA	TRBV5-6	TRBJ2-1	NA	CASSSDWTPSYNEQFF	TGTGCCAGCAGCTCGGACTGGACTCCCTCCTACAATGAGCAGTTCTTC
TRBD2	TRBV5-6	TRBJ2-7	NA	CASSPTSGRYNEQYF	TGTGCCAGCAGCCCCACTAGCGGGAGATACAACGAGCAGTACTTC
TRBD2	TRBV7-8	TRBJ2-7	NA	CASSYSTSGTYEQYF	TGTGCCAGCAGCTACTCGACTAGCGGAACCTACGAGCAGTACTTC
NA	TRBV30	TRBJ2-3	NA	CAWSVAGASTDTQYF	TGTGCCTGGAGTGTAGCGGGTGCTAGCACAGATACGCAGTATTTT
TRBD1	TRBV19	TRBJ1-5	NA	CASHRGRGQPQHF	TGTGCCAGCCACAGGGGGCGCGGACAGCCCCAGCATTTT
TRBD2	TRBV28	TRBJ2-1	NA	CASSPNWGIQTSGSSNEQFF	TGTGCCAGCAGTCCGAATTGGGGAATACAAACTAGCGGGAGTAGCAATGAGCAGTTCTTC
TRBD2	TRBV28	TRBJ2-1	few	CASRASGRTPYNEQFF	TGTGCCAGCAGGGCTAGCGGGAGGACCCCCTACAATGAGCAGTTCTTC
NA	TRBV5-1	TRBJ2-5	NA	CASSFTGKGETQYF	TGCGCCAGCAGCTTTACAGGGAAGGGGGAGACCCAGTACTTC
TRBD1	TRBV7-9	TRBJ1-5	once	CASSLSGGRGNQPQHF	TGTGCCAGCAGCTTATCAGGGGGCAGGGGCAATCAGCCCCAGCATTTT
TRBD1	TRBV10-3	TRBJ2-1	few	CAIRPTGDKDEQFF	TGTGCCATCCGCCCGACAGGGGATAAGGATGAGCAGTTCTTC
NA	TRBV14	TRBJ1-3	NA	CASSLFGKDTIYF	TGTGCCAGCAGCCTTTTCGGGAAGGACACCATATATTTT
TRBD1	TRBV7-3	TRBJ2-7	NA	CASSLRPPGQGKLNSYEQYF	TGTGCCAGCAGCTTAAGGCCACCGGGACAGGGCAAACTGAACTCCTACGAGCAGTACTTC
TRBD1	TRBV5-1	TRBJ2-7	NA	CASSLRAQGQGNEQYF	TGCGCCAGCAGCTTGAGGGCCCAGGGACAGGGTAACGAGCAGTACTTC
NA	TRBV7-9	TRBJ2-1	NA	CASSLGGQVGEQFF	TGTGCCAGCAGCTTGGGAGGACAGGTCGGTGAGCAGTTCTTC
NA	TRBV21-1	TRBJ2-7	NA	CASSSTGTASYEQYF	TGTGCCAGCAGTTCCACCGGGACAGCCTCCTACGAGCAGTACTTC
NA	TRBV11-3	TRBJ2-5	NA	CASSLAGVEETQYF	TGTGCCAGCAGCTTAGCGGGAGTTGAAGAGACCCAGTACTTC
NA	TRBV6-5	TRBJ1-5	NA	CASTRQVGQPQHF	TGTGCCAGCACCCGACAGGTAGGGCAGCCCCAGCATTTT
NA	TRBV11-2	TRBJ2-1	NA	CASSLLSTDINEQFF	TGTGCCAGCAGCTTATTAAGCACGGACATCAATGAGCAGTTCTTC
NA	TRBV7-2	TRBJ1-2	NA	CASSATGIGSDGYTF	TGTGCCAGCAGCGCCACAGGGATAGGAAGCGATGGCTACACCTTC
NA	TRBV11-3	TRBJ2-3	once	CASSPPPGDTQYF	TGTGCCAGCAGCCCGCCCCCCGGAGATACGCAGTATTTT
TRBD2	TRBV5-4	TRBJ2-5	NA	CASSLGSSGMGETQYF	TGTGCCAGCAGCTTGGGGTCTAGCGGGATGGGAGAGACCCAGTACTTC
NA	TRBV6-6	TRBJ1-3	NA	CASLFGNTIYF	TGTGCCAGCCTTTTTGGAAACACCATATATTTT
NA	TRBV2	TRBJ2-7	NA	CASQPFGRGLYEQYF	TGTGCCAGCCAGCCGTTCGGTCGCGGGCTCTACGAGCAGTACTTC
TRBD1	TRBV27	TRBJ2-7	NA	CASSPGTGLGEHEQYF	TGTGCCAGCAGTCCCGGGACAGGGCTAGGAGAACACGAGCAGTACTTC
NA	TRBV6-1	TRBJ1-3	NA	CASSDSGTGNTIYF	TGTGCCAGCAGTGATTCGGGTACTGGAAACACCATATATTTT
TRBD2	TRBV6-4	TRBJ2-1	few	CASSDKTSGNEQFF	TGTGCCAGCAGTGATAAGACTAGCGGGAATGAGCAGTTCTTC
NA	TRBV5-4	TRBJ1-2	NA	CASSLRSNYGYTF	TGTGCCAGCAGCTTGCGTAGCAACTATGGCTACACCTTC
NA	TRBV4-1	TRBJ1-3	NA	CASSQDAGSGNTIYF	TGCGCCAGCAGCCAAGACGCAGGATCTGGAAACACCATATATTTT
TRBD2	TRBV13	TRBJ2-3	once	CASSQTSGNTDTQYF	TGTGCCAGCAGCCAGACTAGCGGAAACACAGATACGCAGTATTTT
TRBD2	TRBV9	TRBJ2-1	NA	CASSPEGLAGVHEQFF	TGTGCCAGCAGCCCAGAGGGACTAGCGGGAGTCCATGAGCAGTTCTTC
TRBD1	TRBV10-3	TRBJ1-2	once	CAISSRDSGNYGYTF	TGTGCCATCAGTTCCCGGGACAGCGGAAACTATGGCTACACCTTC
TRBD2	TRBV5-1	TRBJ2-7	few	CASSLTGTSGYEQYF	TGCGCCAGCAGCTTGACCGGGACTAGTGGGTACGAGCAGTACTTC
TRBD2	TRBV5-4	TRBJ2-1	NA	CASSRGTSGRSNEQFF	TGTGCCAGCAGCCGTGGGACTAGCGGGAGAAGCAATGAGCAGTTCTTC
TRBD2	TRBV7-3	TRBJ2-1	once	CASSLGAGGYNEQFF	TGTGCCAGCAGCTTAGGAGCGGGAGGCTACAATGAGCAGTTCTTC
NA	TRBV27	TRBJ2-5	once	CASRRYLLNQETQYF	TGTGCCAGCAGGCGGTATCTACTAAACCAAGAGACCCAGTACTTC
NA	TRBV5-4	TRBJ2-3	NA	CASSAEALGADTQYF	TGTGCCAGCAGCGCCGAAGCCCTAGGTGCGGATACGCAGTATTTT
NA	TRBV29-1	TRBJ1-2	NA	CSVVTAIGYTF	TGCAGCGTTGTAACAGCAATTGGCTACACCTTC
TRBD1	TRBV10-3	TRBJ2-7	NA	CAITDRDRGFSSYEQYF	TGTGCCATCACCGACCGGGACAGGGGATTTAGCTCCTACGAGCAGTACTTC
TRBD2	TRBV4-3	TRBJ2-7	NA	CASSQEGAGPYEQYF	TGCGCCAGCAGCCAAGAAGGAGCGGGGCCCTACGAGCAGTACTTC
TRBD2	TRBV7-6	TRBJ2-1	NA	CASSPRASGGGREQFF	TGTGCCAGCAGCCCGAGAGCATCGGGGGGGGGTCGTGAGCAGTTCTTC
NA	TRBV10-3	TRBJ2-7	few	CAISPPREQSDEQYF	TGTGCCATCAGCCCTCCTCGGGAGCAGTCTGACGAGCAGTACTTC
NA	TRBV28	TRBJ1-2	NA	CASSPDGGGRSGYTF	TGTGCCAGCAGCCCAGACGGAGGAGGCCGCTCCGGCTACACCTTC